This record concerns one T cell receptor (beta chain) sequence. This entry comes from a study of Graves' ophthalmopathy and Graves' hyperthyroidism. RNA served as the template for amplifying TCR beta CDR3 regions. After a first-round RT-PCR with HTBI primers, a second-round multiplex PCR was run. TCRdb re-called the multiplex PCR reads with MiXCR, one entry per CDR3 protein. The sample carries 200,000 to 300,000 distinct CDR3 sequences, 45% to 55% recorded once. V was shortened by 9 bases and J by 1 base, with 21 bases between the two germline ends. There are 16 residues in the CDR3. Germline lookup yields CDR1 LNHDA and CDR2 SQIVND (reference sequence). For donors with ophthalmopathy, the disease showed moderate-to-severe activity, reached CAS ≥3 and NOSPECS ≥4, and had lasted under 3 months. As diagnostic evidence, clinical symptoms, serum thyroxine, TRAb, thyroid ultrasound and orbital computed tomography were relied upon.

The genes are TRBV19 and TRBJ1-1, with TRBD1 as a possible D gene (5 bases). This TCR came from an adult man with Graves' ophthalmopathy. The sequenced sample consisted of peripheral blood. This CDR3 reads CASSQGRDRRNTEAFF. The CDR3 region has the DNA TGTGCCAGCAGCCAAGGACGAGACAGAAGGAACACTGAAGCTTTCTTT.